What follows are 22 T cell receptor beta chains derived from one specimen sequenced in a study of blood T cells in healthy people across ages. Sample-barcoded 5' priming and a J-beta primer mix drove a second PCR of about 6 to 11 cycles. Via MiXCR, TCRdb re-called the 5' RACE reads, giving one row per CDR3 protein. The sample contains some 1.7 million distinct CDR3 sequences, 28% of which appear only once. Input material: blood. The receptors here all came from a woman in her 30s in good health.

This rearrangement joins TRBV7-9 to TRBJ2-3; 13 nucleotides line up with TRBD2. Trimming cost V 0 bases and J 4 bases; bases outside gene matches: 1. This CDR3 region has 16 residues. Germline-derived CDR1 and CDR2 are SEHNR and FQNEAQ (reference sequence). As DNA, the CDR3 is TGTGCCAGCAGCTTAGCGACTAGCGGGAGGTCAGATACGCAGTATTTT. This sequence encodes CASSLATSGRSDTQYF.

This clonotype was seen only a few times. This chain uses TRBV29-1 with TRBJ2-3; 8 bases line up with TRBD2. Unmatched junction bases numbered 4, after V lost 3 bases and J lost 2 bases. This CDR3 comprises 14 residues. Per the germline V gene, CDR1 is SQVTM and CDR2 is ANQGSEA. In DNA, the CDR3 is TGCAGCGTTGAGCGGGGGGCGGTCACAGATACGCAGTATTTT. It encodes CSVERGAVTDTQYF.

This clonotype was recorded many times. In DNA form, the CDR3 reads TGTGCCAGCAGCCGCCGGGCGGGCCGAAACAATGAGCAGTTCTTC. As protein: CASSRRAGRNNEQFF. The V and J genes are TRBV6-1 and TRBJ2-1; D is possibly TRBD2 (5 bases). Trimming shortened V by 6 bases and J by 5 bases, and 17 bases separated the two germline ends. The V gene's germline CDR1 is MNHNS and CDR2 SASEGT. This CDR3 comprises 15 residues.

The chain links TRBV21-1 to TRBJ2-4. The DNA end favors TRBJ2-7, so the J call may be wrong. TRBV21-1 is a listed pseudogene. The CDR3 covers 17 residues. CDR3 sequence reads: CASSPYKPDGIQYEQYF. CDR3 coding DNA: TGTGCCAGCAGCCCCTATAAACCCGACGGTATACAATACGAGCAGTACTTC.

The gene calls are TRBV5-1 and TRBJ1-5; D unresolved. The CDR3 runs to 15 residues. Germline CDR1 SGHRS, CDR2 YFSETQ. With 4 bases removed from V and 6 bases from J, the gap between germline ends came to 17 bases. CDR3 nucleotides: TGCGCCAGCAGCGTTATGGTGGGCGGCAGTCAGCCCCAGCATTTT. As protein: CASSVMVGGSQPQHF.

The genes are TRBV20-1 and TRBJ2-5; 10 bases fit TRBD2. This CDR3 is 16 amino acids long. Losses at the gene ends were 6 bases for V and 2 bases for J; bases not matched to a gene: 12. The germline CDR1 and CDR2 sequences are DFQATT and SNEGSKA (reference sequence). CDR3 amino acids: CSANPGTSVLQETQYF. In DNA, the CDR3 is TGCAGTGCAAACCCCGGGACTAGCGTATTGCAAGAGACCCAGTACTTC.

For this clonotype: This could be a read error, since a much larger clone is one nucleotide away. The chain has TRBV12-3 or TRBV12-4 and TRBJ1-2, with D unresolved. The CDR3 totals 13 residues. Written as DNA, the CDR3 is TGTGCCAGCAGGTTAGTCGGGAACTATGGCTACACCTTC. Translated: CASRLVGNYGYTF.

The CDR3 nucleotides are TGTGCTAGTGGCCCCACAGTGGACAAGCCCCAGCATTTT. Its translation: CASGPTVDKPQHF. The chain carries TRBV12-5 and TRBJ1-5; a weak D match, TRBD1 (5 bases). The CDR3 consists of 13 residues. V lost 6 bases, J lost 8 bases, and 14 bases lay in between. Germline CDR1 is LGHNT and CDR2 is FRNRAP.

This clonotype has just a few counts. The chain employs TRBV5-1 and TRBJ2-1; D may be TRBD2 (5 bases). The CDR3 covers 13 residues. Germline CDR1 and CDR2: SGHRS and YFSETQ. Trimming took 5 bases from V and 7 from J, leaving 13 bases between them. The DNA for the CDR3 is TGCGCCAGCAGGAGCGGCGTTGGAAATGAGCAGTTCTTC. It codes for CASRSGVGNEQFF.

CDR3 region: CASSLPAGPSKNIQYF. Here the CDR3 DNA reads TGCGCCAGCAGCCTACCTGCAGGGCCCTCCAAAAACATTCAGTACTTC. The rearrangement uses TRBV5-1 and TRBJ2-4; possible D gene TRBD1, 5 bases. The V gene's germline CDR1 is SGHRS and CDR2 YFSETQ. The CDR3 runs to 16 residues. The V end lost 4 bases, the J end lost 2 bases, and 16 bases lay between the germline ends.

On this clonotype: The junction departs from the called germline gene at one end, perhaps through a read error. The rearrangement uses TRBV5-1 and TRBJ2-5; unclear D gene. The CDR3 length is 11 residues. Germline assignment: CDR1 SGHRS and CDR2 YFSETQ. The CDR3 sequence: CACRFEETQYF. The CDR3 DNA is TGCGCCTGCAGATTTGAGGAGACCCAGTACTTC.

Ten or more counts support this clonotype. The V and J genes are TRBV6-2 or TRBV6-3 and TRBJ2-3; D may be TRBD1 or TRBD2 (5 bases each). The CDR3 loop spans 13 amino acids. Deletions cut 8 bases from V and 9 bases from J, with 18 bases between. Germline values: CDR1 MNHEY, CDR2 SVGEGT. For the CDR3, the DNA is TGTGCCAGCGGCAGTGGGACCTGGTGGACGCAGTATTTT. Its protein is CASGSGTWWTQYF.

Many counts were recorded for this clonotype. The V gene is TRBV7-2, the J gene TRBJ2-5; maybe TRBD1 (6 bases). The CDR3 sequence is 16 residues long. The germline V gene has CDR1 SGHTA and CDR2 FQGNSA. Trimming shortened V by 1 base and J by 1 base, and 13 bases separated the two germline ends. The CDR3 loop is CASSLDSGVGQETQYF. The CDR3 DNA follows: TGTGCCAGCAGCTTAGACTCAGGGGTGGGCCAAGAGACCCAGTACTTC.

This clonotype was seen only a few times. This chain connects TRBV18 to TRBJ2-1, with 10 bases matching TRBD2. The end of the DNA fits TRBJ2-7 better, so the J call may be wrong. Germline CDR1 and CDR2: KGHSH and LQKENI. The length of the CDR3 is 15 residues. CDR3 sequence reads: CASSPSGGPYNEQYF. The CDR3 DNA reads TGTGCCAGCTCGCCTAGCGGGGGCCCGTACAATGAGCAGTACTTC.

V is TRBV19 and J is TRBJ2-7, with D uncertain. Germline CDR1 LNHDA, CDR2 SQIVND (reference sequence). Trimming took off 6 bases at V and 2 bases at J, with 14 bases between the two ends. The CDR3 sequence is 14 residues long. The CDR3, as DNA: TGTGCCAGTAGGATCTACGCCAAAACCTACGAGCAGTACTTC. Residues: CASRIYAKTYEQYF.

The rearrangement joins TRBV6-2 or TRBV6-3 to TRBJ2-3; 8 bases are a match to TRBD2. This CDR3 has 15 residues. The ends lost 6 bases at V and 4 bases at J; junction bases unmatched: 9. Germline V gene sequence: CDR1 MNHEY, CDR2 SVGEGT. The CDR3 DNA sequence: TGTGCCAGCAGCGCCCAAGCGGGAGTTGCAGATACGCAGTATTTT. It yields the protein CASSAQAGVADTQYF.

The chain couples TRBV20-1 to TRBJ2-1; TRBD1 might be the D (6 bases). V shed 5 bases and J shed 5 bases, with 19 bases lying between them. Per the germline V gene, CDR1 is DFQATT and CDR2 is SNEGSKA (reference sequence). The CDR3 is 15 amino acids. The CDR3 loop reads CSALATSTGNNEQFF. CDR3 coding DNA: TGCAGTGCTCTAGCAACATCGACAGGCAACAATGAGCAGTTCTTC.

The chain recombines TRBV6-6 with TRBJ1-2; TRBD1 is a possible D gene (5 bases). Trimming took 5 bases from V and 7 from J, leaving 14 bases between them. Germline lookup yields CDR1 MNHNY and CDR2 SVGAGI (reference sequence). CDR3 length: 13 residues. CDR3 amino acids: CASSAGMGGGYTF. For the CDR3, the DNA is TGTGCCAGCAGTGCCGGGATGGGGGGTGGCTACACCTTC.

This clonotype has just a few counts. CDR3 DNA: TGTGCCAGCAGCCCTATCCCAGGGATTCGGGGCTACACCTTC. Translated: CASSPIPGIRGYTF. This chain connects TRBV5-6 to TRBJ1-2; a weak D match, TRBD1 (5 bases). Germline values: CDR1 SGHDT, CDR2 YYEEEE. The V end lost 4 bases, the J end lost 8 bases, and 18 bases lay between the germline ends. This CDR3 spans 14 amino acids.

The CDR3 loop reads CASSPDPDRVHGQYF. DNA of the CDR3: TGTGCCAGCAGCCCAGACCCGGACAGGGTCCACGGGCAGTACTTC. This chain links TRBV9 with TRBJ2-7; 8 nucleotides line up with TRBD1. CDR1 is SGDLS, CDR2 YYNGEE, per germline. The CDR3 covers 15 residues. The J segment lost 9 bases and the V segment lost 4 bases, leaving 15 bases of the junction unmatched.

CDR3 amino acids: CASSLLGDHYGYTF. CDR3 DNA: TGTGCCAGCAGCTTGCTGGGGGATCACTATGGCTACACCTTC. The chain joins TRBV5-4 to TRBJ1-2; possibly TRBD1 for D (5 bases). The V end was cut by 1 base, the J end by 3 bases, with 10 bases between. Germline CDR1 SGHNT, CDR2 YYREEE (reference sequence). The CDR3 runs to 14 residues.

This clonotype was detected many times. The V gene is TRBV7-2, the J gene TRBJ2-1, with a tentative D call TRBD2 (6 bases). Germline V gives CDR1 SGHTA, CDR2 FQGNSA. Trimming stripped 7 bases from V and 4 bases from J, with 11 bases between. There are 13 residues in the CDR3. The CDR3 sequence is CASTVREYNEQFF. The CDR3 DNA follows: TGTGCCAGCACGGTGCGGGAATACAATGAGCAGTTCTTC. The complete variable domain, with remaining parts taken from reference TRBV7-2 and TRBJ2-1, reads GAGVSQSPSNKVTEKGKDVELRCDPISGHTALYWYRQSLGQGLEFLIYFQGNSAPDKSGLPSDRFSAERTGGSVSTLTIQRTQQEDSAVYLCASTVREYNEQFFGPGTRLTVL.